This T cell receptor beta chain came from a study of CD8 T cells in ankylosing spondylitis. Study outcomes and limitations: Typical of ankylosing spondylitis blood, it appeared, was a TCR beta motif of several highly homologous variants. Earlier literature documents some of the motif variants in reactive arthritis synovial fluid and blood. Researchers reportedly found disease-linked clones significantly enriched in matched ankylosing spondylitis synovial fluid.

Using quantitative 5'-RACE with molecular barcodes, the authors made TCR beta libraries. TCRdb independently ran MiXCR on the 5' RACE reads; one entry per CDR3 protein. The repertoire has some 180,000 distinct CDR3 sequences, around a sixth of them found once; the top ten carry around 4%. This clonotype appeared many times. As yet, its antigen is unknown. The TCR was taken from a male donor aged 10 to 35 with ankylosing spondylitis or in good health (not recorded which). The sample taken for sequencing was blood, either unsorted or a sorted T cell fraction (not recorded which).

The CDR3 DNA follows: TGTGCCAGCAGTTACAGAAGGGTTGAAAAACTGTTTTTT. As protein: CASSYRRVEKLFF. This sequence joins TRBV6-5 and TRBJ1-4; D gene ambiguous. Trimming took off 2 bases at V and 7 bases at J, with 8 bases between the two ends. The CDR3 covers 13 residues. Germline V gene data show CDR1 as MNHEY and CDR2 as SVGAGI.